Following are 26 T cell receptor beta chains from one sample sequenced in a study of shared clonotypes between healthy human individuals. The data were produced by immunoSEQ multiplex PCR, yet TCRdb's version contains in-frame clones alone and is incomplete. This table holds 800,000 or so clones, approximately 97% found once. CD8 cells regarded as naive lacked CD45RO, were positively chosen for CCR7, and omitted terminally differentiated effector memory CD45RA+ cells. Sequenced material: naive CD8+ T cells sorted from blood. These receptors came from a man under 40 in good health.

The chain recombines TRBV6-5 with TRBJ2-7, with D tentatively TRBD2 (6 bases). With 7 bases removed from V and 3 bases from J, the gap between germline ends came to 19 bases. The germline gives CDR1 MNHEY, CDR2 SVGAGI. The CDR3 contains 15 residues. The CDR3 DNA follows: TGTGCCAGCAAGGGGTTTGGCGGGACGGGCTACGAGCAGTACTTC. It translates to CASKGFGGTGYEQYF.

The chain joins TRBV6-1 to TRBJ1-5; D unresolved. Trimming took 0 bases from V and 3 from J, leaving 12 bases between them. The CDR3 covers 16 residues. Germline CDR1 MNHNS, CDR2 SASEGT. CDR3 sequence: CASSEAPPIPNQPQHF. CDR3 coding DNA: TGTGCCAGCAGTGAAGCCCCTCCGATCCCCAATCAGCCCCAGCATTTT.

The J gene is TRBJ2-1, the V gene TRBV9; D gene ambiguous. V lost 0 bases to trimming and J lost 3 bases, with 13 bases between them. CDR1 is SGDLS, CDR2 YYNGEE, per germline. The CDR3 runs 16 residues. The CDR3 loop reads CASSVDMSSSYNEQFF. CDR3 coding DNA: TGTGCCAGCAGCGTAGATATGAGTAGCAGCTACAATGAGCAGTTCTTC.

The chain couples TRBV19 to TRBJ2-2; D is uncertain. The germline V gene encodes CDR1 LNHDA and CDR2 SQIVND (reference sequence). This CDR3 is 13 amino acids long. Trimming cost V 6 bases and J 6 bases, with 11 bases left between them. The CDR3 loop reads CASRTSSSGELFF. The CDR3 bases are TGTGCCAGTAGAACCTCGAGTTCCGGGGAGCTGTTTTTT.

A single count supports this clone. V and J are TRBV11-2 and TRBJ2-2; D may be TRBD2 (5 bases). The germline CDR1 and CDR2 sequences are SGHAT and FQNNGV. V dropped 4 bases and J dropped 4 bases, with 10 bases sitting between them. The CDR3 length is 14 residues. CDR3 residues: CASSSFAGTGELFF. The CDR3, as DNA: TGTGCCAGCAGCTCTTTTGCGGGCACCGGGGAGCTGTTTTTT.

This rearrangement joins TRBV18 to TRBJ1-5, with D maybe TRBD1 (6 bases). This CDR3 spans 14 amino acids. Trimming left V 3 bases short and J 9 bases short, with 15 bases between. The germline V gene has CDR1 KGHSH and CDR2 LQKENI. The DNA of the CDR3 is TGTGCCAGCTCACCTCAAGGGGGGCCTGGGCCCCAGCATTTT. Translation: CASSPQGGPGPQHF.

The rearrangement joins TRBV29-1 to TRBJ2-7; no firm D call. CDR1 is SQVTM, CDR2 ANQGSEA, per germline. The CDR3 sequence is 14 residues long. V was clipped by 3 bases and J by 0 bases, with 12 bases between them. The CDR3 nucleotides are TGCAGCGTTGAGCAGAGAACCCCCTCCTACGAGCAGTACTTC. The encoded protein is CSVEQRTPSYEQYF.

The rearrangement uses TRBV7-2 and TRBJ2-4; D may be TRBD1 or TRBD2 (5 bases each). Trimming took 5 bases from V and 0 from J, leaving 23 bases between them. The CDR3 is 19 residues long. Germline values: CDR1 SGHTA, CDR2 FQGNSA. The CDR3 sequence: CASSPRYKSGHLAKNIQYF. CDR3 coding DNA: TGTGCCAGCAGCCCACGATATAAAAGCGGACACTTAGCCAAAAACATTCAGTACTTC.

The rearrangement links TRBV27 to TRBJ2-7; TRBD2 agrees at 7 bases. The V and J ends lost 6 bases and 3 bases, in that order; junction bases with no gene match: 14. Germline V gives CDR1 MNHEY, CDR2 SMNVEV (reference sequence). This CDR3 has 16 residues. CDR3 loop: CASSPAGRADLYEQYF. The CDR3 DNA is TGTGCCAGCAGCCCCGCGGGGAGGGCCGACCTCTACGAGCAGTACTTC.

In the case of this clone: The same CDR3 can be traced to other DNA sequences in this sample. CDR3 bases: TGTGCCAGCAGTTTATTGGGGGGGACAGATACGCAGTATTTT. It encodes CASSLLGGTDTQYF. The chain is built from TRBV27 and TRBJ2-3; 7 nucleotides match TRBD2. This CDR3 comprises 14 residues. V lost 1 base, J lost 3 bases, and 1 base stayed unmatched. Germline CDR1 is MNHEY and CDR2 is SMNVEV (reference sequence).

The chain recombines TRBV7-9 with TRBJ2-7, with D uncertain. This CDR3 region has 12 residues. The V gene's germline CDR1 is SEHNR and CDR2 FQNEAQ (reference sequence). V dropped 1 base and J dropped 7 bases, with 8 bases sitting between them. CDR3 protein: CASSLGLPEQYF. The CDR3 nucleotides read TGTGCCAGCAGCTTAGGTTTACCTGAGCAGTACTTC.

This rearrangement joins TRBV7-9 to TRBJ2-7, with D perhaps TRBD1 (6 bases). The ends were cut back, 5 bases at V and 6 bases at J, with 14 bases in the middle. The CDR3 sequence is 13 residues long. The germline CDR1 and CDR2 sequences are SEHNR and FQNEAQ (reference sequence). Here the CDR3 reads CASSHRDTLEQYF. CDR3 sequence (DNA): TGTGCCAGCAGCCATCGGGACACCCTCGAGCAGTACTTC.

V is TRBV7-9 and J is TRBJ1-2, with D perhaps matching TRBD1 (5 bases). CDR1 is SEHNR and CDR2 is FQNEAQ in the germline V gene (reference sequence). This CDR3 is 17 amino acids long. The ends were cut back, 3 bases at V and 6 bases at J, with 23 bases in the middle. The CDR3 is CASSFPRVGELGDGYTF. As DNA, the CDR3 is TGTGCCAGCAGCTTCCCCCGGGTAGGGGAATTGGGGGATGGCTACACCTTC.

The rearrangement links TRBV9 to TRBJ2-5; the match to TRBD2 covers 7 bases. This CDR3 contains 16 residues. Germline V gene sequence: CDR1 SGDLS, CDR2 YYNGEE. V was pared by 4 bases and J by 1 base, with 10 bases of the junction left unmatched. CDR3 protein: CASSTAASGIQETQYF. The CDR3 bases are TGTGCCAGCAGCACCGCGGCTAGCGGCATCCAAGAGACCCAGTACTTC.

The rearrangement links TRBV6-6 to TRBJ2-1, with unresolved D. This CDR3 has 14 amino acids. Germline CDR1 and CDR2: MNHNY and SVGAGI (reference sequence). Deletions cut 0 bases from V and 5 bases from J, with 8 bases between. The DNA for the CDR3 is TGTGCCAGCAGTTACTCGGCCCGGCACAATGAGCAGTTCTTC. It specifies CASSYSARHNEQFF.

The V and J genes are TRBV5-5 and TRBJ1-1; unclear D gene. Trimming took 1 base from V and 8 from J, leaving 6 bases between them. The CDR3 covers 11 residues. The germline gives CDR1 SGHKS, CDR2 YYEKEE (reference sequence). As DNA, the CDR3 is TGTGCCAGCAGCTTGAGGTCGGAAGCTTTCTTT. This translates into CASSLRSEAFF.

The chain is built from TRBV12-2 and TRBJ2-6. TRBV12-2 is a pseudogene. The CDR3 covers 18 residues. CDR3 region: CASRLGHFTSSGANVLTF. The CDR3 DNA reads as TGTGCAAGTCGCTTAGGGCACTTTACCAGCTCTGGGGCCAACGTCCTGACTTTC.

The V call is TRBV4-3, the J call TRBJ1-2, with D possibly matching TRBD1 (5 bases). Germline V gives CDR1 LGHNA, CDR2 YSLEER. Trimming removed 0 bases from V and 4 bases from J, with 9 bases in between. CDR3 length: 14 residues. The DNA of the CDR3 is TGCGCCAGCAGCCAAGATGCGGGACGCTATGGCTACACCTTC. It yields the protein CASSQDAGRYGYTF.

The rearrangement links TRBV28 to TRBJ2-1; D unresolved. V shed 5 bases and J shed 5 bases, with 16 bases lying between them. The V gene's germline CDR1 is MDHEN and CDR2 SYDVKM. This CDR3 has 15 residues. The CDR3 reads CASSPAALINNEQFF. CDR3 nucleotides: TGTGCCAGCAGTCCGGCCGCGCTTATAAACAATGAGCAGTTCTTC.

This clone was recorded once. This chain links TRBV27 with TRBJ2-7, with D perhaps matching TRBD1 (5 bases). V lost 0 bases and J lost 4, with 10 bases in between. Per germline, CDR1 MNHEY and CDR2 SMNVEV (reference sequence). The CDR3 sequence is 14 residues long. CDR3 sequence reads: CASSLSGVRYEQYF. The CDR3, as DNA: TGTGCCAGCAGTTTATCAGGGGTTCGGTACGAGCAGTACTTC.

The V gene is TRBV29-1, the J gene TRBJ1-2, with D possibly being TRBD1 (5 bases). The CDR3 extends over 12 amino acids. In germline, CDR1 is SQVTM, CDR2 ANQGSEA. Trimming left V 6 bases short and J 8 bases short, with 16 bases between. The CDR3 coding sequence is TGCAGCGTCCGGGGGTCAGGAGGGGGCTACACCTTC. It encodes CSVRGSGGGYTF.

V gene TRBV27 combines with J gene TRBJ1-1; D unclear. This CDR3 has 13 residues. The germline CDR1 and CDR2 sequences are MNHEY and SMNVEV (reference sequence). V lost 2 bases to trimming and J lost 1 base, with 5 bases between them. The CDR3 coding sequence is TGTGCCAGCAGTTTAGTCCCGAACACTGAAGCTTTCTTT. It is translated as CASSLVPNTEAFF.

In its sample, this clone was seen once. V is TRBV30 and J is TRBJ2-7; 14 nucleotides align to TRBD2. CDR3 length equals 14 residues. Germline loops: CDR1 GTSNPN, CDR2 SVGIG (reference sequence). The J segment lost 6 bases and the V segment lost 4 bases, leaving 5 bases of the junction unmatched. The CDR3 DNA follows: TGTGCCTGGAATGTCGGGACTAGCGGGAGCGAGCAGTACTTC. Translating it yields CAWNVGTSGSEQYF.

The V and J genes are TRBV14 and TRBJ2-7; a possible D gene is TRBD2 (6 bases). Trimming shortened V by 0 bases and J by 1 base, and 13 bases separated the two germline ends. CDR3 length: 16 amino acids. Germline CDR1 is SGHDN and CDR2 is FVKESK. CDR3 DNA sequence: TGTGCCAGCAGCCAAGATCTAGCGTATAGATCCTACGAGCAGTACTTC. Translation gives CASSQDLAYRSYEQYF.

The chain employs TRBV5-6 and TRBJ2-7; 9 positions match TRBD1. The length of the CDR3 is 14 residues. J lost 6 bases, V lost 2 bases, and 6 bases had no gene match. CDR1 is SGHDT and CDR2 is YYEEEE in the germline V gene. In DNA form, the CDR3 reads TGTGCCAGCAGCTTATCTGACAGGGGGTTCGAGCAGTACTTC. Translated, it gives CASSLSDRGFEQYF. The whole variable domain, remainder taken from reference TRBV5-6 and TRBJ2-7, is DAGVTQSPTHLIKTRGQQVTLRCSPKSGHDTVSWYQQALGQGPQFIFQYYEEEERQRGNFPDRFSGHQFPNYSSELNVNALLLGDSALYLCASSLSDRGFEQYFGPGTRLTVT.

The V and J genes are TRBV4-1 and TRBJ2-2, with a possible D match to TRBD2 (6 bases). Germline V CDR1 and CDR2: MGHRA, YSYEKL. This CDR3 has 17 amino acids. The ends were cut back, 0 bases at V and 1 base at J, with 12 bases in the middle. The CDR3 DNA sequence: TGCGCCAGCAGCCAAGACCCTACGGGAGAGAACACCGGGGAGCTGTTTTTT. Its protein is CASSQDPTGENTGELFF.